This TCR beta chain was retrieved from a study of blood T cell repertoires in COVID-19. Study-level background: Samples representing acute and convalescent COVID-19 were sourced from the United States, Italy and Spain. The analysed material was cDNA or gDNA that came from T cells, B-cell-depleted T cells, or PBMCs.

The germline gives CDR1 KGHSH, CDR2 LQKENI. The CDR3 contains 17 residues. Losses at the gene ends were 1 base for V and 5 bases for J; bases not matched to a gene: 11. Original processing notes: Estimates of nucleated cell counts were drawn from the amplification of reference gene primers. Libraries were prepared by immunoSEQ multiplex PCR; TCRdb keeps only in-frame clonotypes and omits some of them. The V and J calls and clone size were taken over from that table, and D and trimming were inferred from the DNA. Of some 200,000 clones listed, about nine tenths are singletons. This chain connects TRBV18 to TRBJ1-2; 9 bases are a match to TRBD1. This receptor was identified in a woman in her thirties or forties with acute or convalescent COVID-19. Sequenced input: peripheral blood. The CDR3 DNA reads as TGTGCCAGCTCACCACTGGACAGACAGGGGGTACCATATGGCTACACCTTC. Its protein is CASSPLDRQGVPYGYTF.